Listed below are T cell receptor beta chains from one sample, sequenced in a study of blood T cell repertoires in COVID-19. Assay used: immunoSEQ multiplex PCR; TCRdb lists only in-frame clones, some missing. This sample has 340,000 or so clones, with roughly 87% found just once. The sequencing input was peripheral blood. These receptors all stem from a man in his fifties with active or convalescent COVID-19. The CDR3 runs from the conserved cysteine through the conserved F or W. Fields, in order: V gene, clone size, D gene, CDR3 length, J gene, CDR3 protein, CDR3 DNA. A D gene is named only where the DNA matches it firmly. Size tells how often a clone was seen (once, few, many) or the class of an expanded clone, and some rows leave it out.

V gene: TRBV12-3/TRBV12-4; clone size: once; D gene: -; CDR3 length: 12; J gene: TRBJ2-7; CDR3 protein: CASSHGQYEQYF; CDR3 DNA: TGTGCCAGCAGTCACGGACAGTACGAGCAGTACTTC
V gene: TRBV10-3; clone size: -; D gene: TRBD2; CDR3 length: 14; J gene: TRBJ2-3; CDR3 protein: CAITETSGTDTQYF; CDR3 DNA: TGTGCCATCACCGAGACTAGCGGCACAGATACGCAGTATTTT
V gene: TRBV27; clone size: -; D gene: -; CDR3 length: 15; J gene: TRBJ1-2; CDR3 protein: CASSLYRGSPEGYTF; CDR3 DNA: TGTGCCAGCAGTTTATATCGGGGGTCCCCGGAGGGCTACACCTTC
V gene: TRBV4-3; clone size: -; D gene: -; CDR3 length: 16; J gene: TRBJ1-5; CDR3 protein: CASSQESGASNQPQHF; CDR3 DNA: TGCGCCAGCAGCCAAGAATCAGGGGCTAGCAATCAGCCCCAGCATTTT
V gene: TRBV5-4; clone size: -; D gene: TRBD1; CDR3 length: 15; J gene: TRBJ2-7; CDR3 protein: CASSLEVDRVDEQYF; CDR3 DNA: TGTGCCAGCAGCTTGGAGGTGGACAGGGTAGACGAGCAGTACTTC
V gene: TRBV7-2; clone size: few; D gene: -; CDR3 length: 15; J gene: TRBJ1-5; CDR3 protein: CASSLDRGHYQPQHF; CDR3 DNA: TGTGCCAGCAGCTTAGACCGCGGACACTACCAGCCCCAGCATTTT
V gene: TRBV18; clone size: -; D gene: -; CDR3 length: 14; J gene: TRBJ2-1; CDR3 protein: CASSLHSTNNEQFF; CDR3 DNA: TGTGCCAGCTCACTACACTCGACTAACAATGAGCAGTTCTTC
V gene: TRBV5-1; clone size: few; D gene: -; CDR3 length: 17; J gene: TRBJ1-6; CDR3 protein: CASSLEVGSSYNSPLHF; CDR3 DNA: TGCGCCAGCAGCTTGGAGGTGGGGAGCTCCTATAATTCACCCCTCCACTTT
V gene: TRBV28; clone size: -; D gene: -; CDR3 length: 14; J gene: TRBJ1-4; CDR3 protein: CASSFGGSNEKLFF; CDR3 DNA: TGTGCCAGCAGTTTTGGGGGGTCTAATGAAAAACTGTTTTTT
V gene: TRBV7-2; clone size: -; D gene: -; CDR3 length: 13; J gene: TRBJ2-5; CDR3 protein: CASSLEPRETQYF; CDR3 DNA: TGTGCCAGCAGCTTAGAGCCGCGGGAGACCCAGTACTTC
V gene: TRBV2; clone size: -; D gene: -; CDR3 length: 15; J gene: TRBJ2-7; CDR3 protein: CATRDNPSSSYEQYF; CDR3 DNA: TGTGCCACACGGGACAACCCCTCAAGCTCCTACGAGCAGTACTTC
V gene: TRBV11-2; clone size: -; D gene: TRBD2; CDR3 length: 13; J gene: TRBJ2-1; CDR3 protein: CASSLGLFNEQFF; CDR3 DNA: TGTGCCAGCAGCCTGGGACTATTCAATGAGCAGTTCTTC
V gene: TRBV6-5; clone size: -; D gene: TRBD1; CDR3 length: 15; J gene: TRBJ2-5; CDR3 protein: CASSFDRQGGETQYF; CDR3 DNA: TGTGCCAGCAGTTTCGATAGACAGGGTGGGGAGACCCAGTACTTC
V gene: TRBV2; clone size: -; D gene: -; CDR3 length: 14; J gene: TRBJ2-3; CDR3 protein: CASSAGAFTDTQYF; CDR3 DNA: TGTGCCAGCAGTGCGGGAGCTTTCACAGATACGCAGTATTTT
V gene: TRBV4-1; clone size: -; D gene: -; CDR3 length: 15; J gene: TRBJ1-2; CDR3 protein: CASSQGHGGWEGYTF; CDR3 DNA: TGCGCCAGCAGCCAAGGCCACGGAGGATGGGAAGGCTACACCTTC
V gene: TRBV19; clone size: -; D gene: -; CDR3 length: 14; J gene: TRBJ1-6; CDR3 protein: CASSFLGSNSPLHF; CDR3 DNA: TGTGCCAGTAGTTTCCTGGGCTCCAATTCACCCCTCCACTTT
V gene: TRBV6-5; clone size: -; D gene: -; CDR3 length: 14; J gene: TRBJ1-2; CDR3 protein: CASRVATANYGYTF; CDR3 DNA: TGTGCCAGCAGAGTGGCGACAGCCAACTATGGCTACACCTTC
V gene: TRBV4-3; clone size: -; D gene: -; CDR3 length: 14; J gene: TRBJ1-2; CDR3 protein: CASSQEVGGYGYTF; CDR3 DNA: TGCGCCAGCAGCCAAGAAGTCGGGGGATATGGCTACACCTTC
V gene: TRBV28; clone size: -; D gene: TRBD1; CDR3 length: 13; J gene: TRBJ1-5; CDR3 protein: CASSPTGEQPQHF; CDR3 DNA: TGTGCCAGCAGTCCCACAGGGGAACAGCCCCAGCATTTT
V gene: TRBV5-6; clone size: -; D gene: TRBD1; CDR3 length: 15; J gene: TRBJ1-3; CDR3 protein: CASSLGQFSGNTIYF; CDR3 DNA: TGTGCCAGCAGTTTGGGACAGTTCTCTGGAAACACCATATATTTT
V gene: TRBV6-4; clone size: -; D gene: TRBD1; CDR3 length: 12; J gene: TRBJ1-5; CDR3 protein: CASSVQGQPQHF; CDR3 DNA: TGTGCCAGCAGTGTACAGGGGCAGCCCCAGCATTTT
V gene: TRBV18; clone size: -; D gene: TRBD1; CDR3 length: 14; J gene: TRBJ2-7; CDR3 protein: CASSGQASSYEQYF; CDR3 DNA: TGTGCCAGCTCGGGACAGGCGTCCTCCTACGAGCAGTACTTC
V gene: TRBV30; clone size: -; D gene: -; CDR3 length: 12; J gene: TRBJ2-5; CDR3 protein: CAWSVSRETQYF; CDR3 DNA: TGTGCCTGGAGTGTCAGTCGAGAGACCCAGTACTTC
V gene: TRBV7-9; clone size: -; D gene: -; CDR3 length: 18; J gene: TRBJ1-4; CDR3 protein: CASRTGSLGRATNEKLFF; CDR3 DNA: TGTGCCAGCCGTACGGGGAGTCTAGGACGTGCAACTAATGAAAAACTGTTTTTT
V gene: TRBV15; clone size: -; D gene: TRBD1; CDR3 length: 13; J gene: TRBJ1-5; CDR3 protein: CATSKGGNQPQHF; CDR3 DNA: TGTGCCACCAGTAAAGGGGGCAACCAGCCCCAGCATTTT
V gene: TRBV5-1; clone size: -; D gene: -; CDR3 length: 14; J gene: TRBJ1-1; CDR3 protein: CASSEQGMNTEAFF; CDR3 DNA: TGCGCCAGCAGTGAACAGGGTATGAACACTGAAGCTTTCTTT
V gene: TRBV6-5; clone size: -; D gene: -; CDR3 length: 13; J gene: TRBJ1-1; CDR3 protein: CASSRTGTLEAFF; CDR3 DNA: TGTGCCAGCAGTCGAACCGGGACACTGGAAGCTTTCTTT
V gene: TRBV11-2; clone size: -; D gene: TRBD2; CDR3 length: 15; J gene: TRBJ2-2; CDR3 protein: CASSFLAGADGELFF; CDR3 DNA: TGTGCCAGCAGCTTCCTAGCGGGAGCGGACGGGGAGCTGTTTTTT
V gene: TRBV6-1; clone size: -; D gene: -; CDR3 length: 14; J gene: TRBJ2-1; CDR3 protein: CASSAASSYNEQFF; CDR3 DNA: TGTGCCAGCAGTGCAGCCAGCTCCTACAATGAGCAGTTCTTC
V gene: TRBV4-3; clone size: -; D gene: TRBD1; CDR3 length: 15; J gene: TRBJ2-1; CDR3 protein: CASSVRDRDVNEQFF; CDR3 DNA: TGCGCCAGCAGCGTGCGGGACAGGGATGTGAATGAGCAGTTCTTC
V gene: TRBV29-1; clone size: -; D gene: -; CDR3 length: 14; J gene: TRBJ2-1; CDR3 protein: CSVEQGGTYNEQFF; CDR3 DNA: TGCAGCGTTGAACAGGGGGGTACCTACAATGAGCAGTTCTTC
V gene: TRBV15; clone size: -; D gene: TRBD2; CDR3 length: 16; J gene: TRBJ2-7; CDR3 protein: CATSILAGGLSYEQYF; CDR3 DNA: TGTGCCACCAGCATACTAGCGGGAGGTCTCTCCTACGAGCAGTACTTC
V gene: TRBV10-3; clone size: -; D gene: TRBD1; CDR3 length: 12; J gene: TRBJ2-7; CDR3 protein: CAIGDSPYEQYF; CDR3 DNA: TGTGCCATCGGGGACAGCCCCTACGAGCAGTACTTC
V gene: TRBV18; clone size: -; D gene: TRBD1; CDR3 length: 14; J gene: TRBJ2-7; CDR3 protein: CASSPLGQDYEQYF; CDR3 DNA: TGTGCCAGCTCGCCGTTGGGACAGGACTACGAGCAGTACTTC
V gene: TRBV19; clone size: -; D gene: -; CDR3 length: 13; J gene: TRBJ1-4; CDR3 protein: CASSMAAGEKLFF; CDR3 DNA: TGTGCCAGTAGTATGGCGGCAGGGGAGAAACTGTTTTTT
V gene: TRBV28; clone size: -; D gene: TRBD2; CDR3 length: 17; J gene: TRBJ2-1; CDR3 protein: CASRSIGGLAGYNEQFF; CDR3 DNA: TGTGCCAGCAGGAGTATCGGCGGACTAGCGGGGTACAATGAGCAGTTCTTC
V gene: TRBV28; clone size: -; D gene: TRBD2; CDR3 length: 19; J gene: TRBJ2-7; CDR3 protein: CASSPGTSGGFYLNYEQYF; CDR3 DNA: TGTGCCAGCAGTCCCGGGACTAGCGGGGGGTTCTACCTAAACTACGAGCAGTACTTC
V gene: TRBV21-1; clone size: once; D gene: -; CDR3 length: 16; J gene: TRBJ1-2; CDR3 protein: CASSSQRQGAYYGYTF; CDR3 DNA: TGTGCCAGCAGCAGCCAGAGACAGGGGGCTTACTATGGCTACACCTTC
V gene: TRBV28; clone size: -; D gene: -; CDR3 length: 16; J gene: TRBJ1-1; CDR3 protein: CASSPPRPPEGPEAFF; CDR3 DNA: TGTGCCAGCAGTCCCCCTCGACCCCCAGAGGGCCCTGAAGCTTTCTTT
V gene: TRBV6-1; clone size: -; D gene: -; CDR3 length: 13; J gene: TRBJ1-2; CDR3 protein: CASSYLSTYGYTF; CDR3 DNA: TGTGCCAGCAGTTATTTATCTACCTATGGCTACACCTTC
V gene: TRBV11-2; clone size: -; D gene: -; CDR3 length: 15; J gene: TRBJ2-7; CDR3 protein: CASSNPRDSTYEQYF; CDR3 DNA: TGTGCCAGCAGCAACCCCCGGGACTCAACCTACGAGCAGTACTTC
V gene: TRBV19; clone size: -; D gene: -; CDR3 length: 14; J gene: TRBJ2-5; CDR3 protein: CASSPYFVQETQYF; CDR3 DNA: TGTGCCAGTAGCCCTTACTTTGTCCAAGAGACCCAGTACTTC
V gene: TRBV30; clone size: -; D gene: -; CDR3 length: 13; J gene: TRBJ1-1; CDR3 protein: CAWSPQGNTEAFF; CDR3 DNA: TGTGCCTGGAGTCCACAGGGAAACACTGAAGCTTTCTTT
V gene: TRBV28; clone size: -; D gene: TRBD1; CDR3 length: 14; J gene: TRBJ1-4; CDR3 protein: CASSTPGTGEKLFF; CDR3 DNA: TGTGCCAGCAGCACCCCGGGGACAGGGGAAAAACTGTTTTTT
V gene: TRBV28; clone size: once; D gene: -; CDR3 length: 13; J gene: TRBJ1-2; CDR3 protein: CASSFSGYYGYTF; CDR3 DNA: TGTGCCAGCAGTTTTTCCGGTTACTATGGCTACACCTTC
V gene: TRBV5-1; clone size: -; D gene: TRBD2; CDR3 length: 17; J gene: TRBJ2-3; CDR3 protein: CASSFLAGAPPTDTQYF; CDR3 DNA: TGCGCCAGCAGCTTTTTAGCGGGGGCCCCACCCACAGATACGCAGTATTTT
V gene: TRBV27; clone size: -; D gene: -; CDR3 length: 15; J gene: TRBJ2-7; CDR3 protein: CASSLSTGGGYEQYF; CDR3 DNA: TGTGCCAGCAGTTTATCAACAGGGGGAGGGTACGAGCAGTACTTC
V gene: TRBV2; clone size: -; D gene: -; CDR3 length: 14; J gene: TRBJ2-3; CDR3 protein: CASRENRGTDTQYF; CDR3 DNA: TGTGCCAGCAGGGAAAACCGGGGCACAGATACGCAGTATTTT
V gene: TRBV20-1; clone size: -; D gene: TRBD2; CDR3 length: 16; J gene: TRBJ2-7; CDR3 protein: CSASHGLAGEGYEQYF; CDR3 DNA: TGCAGTGCTAGTCACGGACTAGCGGGAGAGGGATACGAGCAGTACTTC
V gene: TRBV5-1; clone size: -; D gene: -; CDR3 length: 15; J gene: TRBJ1-2; CDR3 protein: CASSSGQSSNYGYTF; CDR3 DNA: TGCGCCAGCAGCTCCGGACAGAGCTCTAACTATGGCTACACCTTC
V gene: TRBV27; clone size: -; D gene: -; CDR3 length: 14; J gene: TRBJ2-7; CDR3 protein: CASSLVQGVYEQYF; CDR3 DNA: TGTGCCAGCAGTTTGGTACAGGGTGTCTACGAGCAGTACTTC
V gene: TRBV27; clone size: -; D gene: -; CDR3 length: 15; J gene: TRBJ2-3; CDR3 protein: CASSLGMAGRDTQYF; CDR3 DNA: TGTGCCAGCAGTTTAGGGATGGCGGGACGAGATACGCAGTATTTT
V gene: TRBV10-3; clone size: once; D gene: -; CDR3 length: 13; J gene: TRBJ1-2; CDR3 protein: CAISESQGHGYTF; CDR3 DNA: TGTGCCATCAGTGAGTCTCAGGGGCATGGCTACACCTTC
V gene: TRBV2; clone size: -; D gene: -; CDR3 length: 16; J gene: TRBJ1-5; CDR3 protein: CASSELSSRNNQPQHF; CDR3 DNA: TGTGCCAGCAGTGAACTAAGTTCCAGGAACAATCAGCCCCAGCATTTT
V gene: TRBV30; clone size: -; D gene: -; CDR3 length: 16; J gene: TRBJ1-5; CDR3 protein: CAWRTGRTNSNQPQHF; CDR3 DNA: TGTGCCTGGAGAACAGGCCGAACCAATAGCAATCAGCCCCAGCATTTT
V gene: TRBV4-2; clone size: -; D gene: -; CDR3 length: 15; J gene: TRBJ2-3; CDR3 protein: CASSNPGTTTDTQYF; CDR3 DNA: TGTGCCAGCAGCAACCCCGGGACAACCACAGATACGCAGTATTTT
V gene: TRBV6-1; clone size: -; D gene: -; CDR3 length: 13; J gene: TRBJ1-2; CDR3 protein: CASSEGRGYGYTF; CDR3 DNA: TGTGCCAGCAGTGAAGGTCGAGGCTATGGCTACACCTTC